The rows below give T cell receptor beta chains drawn from one sample of a study of cytomegalovirus exposure and HLA in healthy donors. Sequencing used immunoSEQ multiplex PCR; TCRdb keeps in-frame clones, though not all of them. The repertoire has approximately 210,000 clones, about four fifths of them found once; the top ten carry 1.5%. Sequencing was carried out using PBMCs. The receptors were gathered from a girl aged 10-17 years in good health and CMV-seropositive. Each CDR3 is given with its conserved first and last residue. A D gene is named only where the DNA matches it firmly. Clone size is stated in some rows and not others, as once, few, many or a class when expanded.

v_gene: TRBV7-2; j_gene: TRBJ2-7; abundance: NA; d_gene: TRBD2; CDR3nt: TGTGCCAGCAGCCCTCTAGCGGGGGGTGCCCAAAAGCAGTACTTC; CDR3aa: CASSPLAGGAQKQYF
v_gene: TRBV2; j_gene: TRBJ2-1; abundance: NA; d_gene: TRBD2; CDR3nt: TGTGCCAGCAGTGAGCCGCCTAGCGGCTACAATGAGCAGTTCTTC; CDR3aa: CASSEPPSGYNEQFF
v_gene: TRBV27; j_gene: TRBJ2-7; abundance: NA; d_gene: NA; CDR3nt: TGTGCCAGCTCTAGGGGGAACTACGAGCAGTACTTC; CDR3aa: CASSRGNYEQYF
v_gene: TRBV11-2; j_gene: TRBJ2-7; abundance: NA; d_gene: TRBD2; CDR3nt: TGCGCCAGCAGCCAAGAGCGGGGGGGCTACGAGCAGTACTTC; CDR3aa: CASSQERGGYEQYF
v_gene: TRBV5-1; j_gene: TRBJ2-3; abundance: NA; d_gene: TRBD1; CDR3nt: TGCGCCAGCAGCAGGACAGGGGATGATTTTTGGGTCTCAGATACGCAGTATTTT; CDR3aa: CASSRTGDDFWVSDTQYF
v_gene: TRBV7-2; j_gene: TRBJ2-7; abundance: NA; d_gene: NA; CDR3nt: TGTGCCAGCAGCTTAGTCCAGGGCTCCTACGAGCAGTACTTC; CDR3aa: CASSLVQGSYEQYF
v_gene: TRBV29-1; j_gene: TRBJ2-2; abundance: NA; d_gene: TRBD1; CDR3nt: TGCAGCGTTGATCAGGGACAGGCGGCCGGGGAGCTGTTTTTT; CDR3aa: CSVDQGQAAGELFF
v_gene: TRBV7-9; j_gene: TRBJ2-5; abundance: NA; d_gene: NA; CDR3nt: TGTGCCAGCAGCTTAGTCAGGGAAGAGACCCAGTACTTC; CDR3aa: CASSLVREETQYF
v_gene: TRBV11-2; j_gene: TRBJ1-2; abundance: NA; d_gene: NA; CDR3nt: TGTGCCAGCAGCTTAGATCTCAGGCAGAGCTATGGCTACACCTTC; CDR3aa: CASSLDLRQSYGYTF
v_gene: TRBV11-2; j_gene: TRBJ1-3; abundance: NA; d_gene: NA; CDR3nt: TGTGCCAGCAGCTCGAGGGGGTCTGATGCCCTAAACACCATATATTTT; CDR3aa: CASSSRGSDALNTIYF
v_gene: TRBV6-5; j_gene: TRBJ2-2; abundance: NA; d_gene: NA; CDR3nt: TGTGCCAGCAGTTTTGGGGGGTCGAACACCGGGGAGCTGTTTTTT; CDR3aa: CASSFGGSNTGELFF
v_gene: TRBV5-6; j_gene: TRBJ1-1; abundance: NA; d_gene: NA; CDR3nt: TGTGCCAGCAGCCCAAACAGATACACTGAAGCTTTCTTT; CDR3aa: CASSPNRYTEAFF
v_gene: TRBV19; j_gene: TRBJ1-1; abundance: NA; d_gene: NA; CDR3nt: TGTGCCAGTAGTACAGGGTTTGCTCCGAACACTGAAGCTTTCTTT; CDR3aa: CASSTGFAPNTEAFF
v_gene: TRBV11-2; j_gene: TRBJ2-5; abundance: few; d_gene: NA; CDR3nt: TGTGCCAGCAGCTTCACGGCTAGCGAGGAAGAGACCCAGTACTTC; CDR3aa: CASSFTASEEETQYF
v_gene: TRBV5-1; j_gene: TRBJ2-3; abundance: NA; d_gene: TRBD2; CDR3nt: TGCGCCAGCAGCTCAGGACTAGCGCGCACAGATACGCAGTATTTT; CDR3aa: CASSSGLARTDTQYF
v_gene: TRBV11-3; j_gene: TRBJ2-7; abundance: NA; d_gene: NA; CDR3nt: TGTGCCAGCAGCTTAGTATTTCAGGGAGAGCAGTACTTC; CDR3aa: CASSLVFQGEQYF
v_gene: TRBV6-5; j_gene: TRBJ2-7; abundance: NA; d_gene: NA; CDR3nt: TGTGCCAGCAGTTCCGGAGCGGGCCCCACCTACGAGCAGTACTTC; CDR3aa: CASSSGAGPTYEQYF
v_gene: TRBV10-1; j_gene: TRBJ2-2; abundance: few; d_gene: TRBD1; CDR3nt: TGCGCCAGCAGTTTTTCGGGACAGGGGCTCACCGGGGAGCTGTTTTTT; CDR3aa: CASSFSGQGLTGELFF
v_gene: TRBV11-2; j_gene: TRBJ2-7; abundance: NA; d_gene: NA; CDR3nt: TGTGCCAGCAGCTTTGTCAACTCCTACGAGCAGTACTTC; CDR3aa: CASSFVNSYEQYF
v_gene: TRBV4-3; j_gene: TRBJ1-2; abundance: NA; d_gene: TRBD1; CDR3nt: TGCGCCAGCAGCCCTGCCCGACAGGGGGGTAACTATGGCTACACCTTC; CDR3aa: CASSPARQGGNYGYTF
v_gene: TRBV25-1; j_gene: TRBJ2-2; abundance: NA; d_gene: NA; CDR3nt: TGTGCCAGCAGTGTGGACTGGAACACCGGGGAGCTGTTTTTT; CDR3aa: CASSVDWNTGELFF
v_gene: TRBV7-9; j_gene: TRBJ2-7; abundance: NA; d_gene: NA; CDR3nt: TGTGCCAGCAGCCCAAGCGGCATCACCTACGAGCAGTACTTC; CDR3aa: CASSPSGITYEQYF
v_gene: TRBV9; j_gene: TRBJ2-5; abundance: NA; d_gene: TRBD2; CDR3nt: TGTGCCAGCAGCGTATCCCCAAGCGGGGAGGAGACCCAGTACTTC; CDR3aa: CASSVSPSGEETQYF
v_gene: TRBV6-1; j_gene: TRBJ2-7; abundance: NA; d_gene: NA; CDR3nt: TGTGCCAGCAGTGAAGTTGATTTCAGAGGCGAGCAGTACTTC; CDR3aa: CASSEVDFRGEQYF
v_gene: TRBV18; j_gene: TRBJ2-7; abundance: once; d_gene: TRBD1; CDR3nt: TGTGCCAGCTCCTCTGCCGGGACAGGGGGCTACGAGCAGTACTTC; CDR3aa: CASSSAGTGGYEQYF
v_gene: TRBV5-5; j_gene: TRBJ2-2; abundance: NA; d_gene: TRBD2; CDR3nt: TGTGCCAGCAGCCCCCGGGGACTAGCCGGCACCGGGGAGCTGTTTTTT; CDR3aa: CASSPRGLAGTGELFF
v_gene: TRBV5-1; j_gene: TRBJ2-7; abundance: NA; d_gene: TRBD1; CDR3nt: TGCGCCAGCAGTCGGGACAGAAGCGAGCAGTACTTC; CDR3aa: CASSRDRSEQYF
v_gene: TRBV9; j_gene: TRBJ2-1; abundance: NA; d_gene: TRBD2; CDR3nt: TGTGCCAGCAGCGTAGACGTGGGGGGGGGCAATGAGCAGTTCTTC; CDR3aa: CASSVDVGGGNEQFF
v_gene: TRBV6-5; j_gene: TRBJ2-2; abundance: NA; d_gene: NA; CDR3nt: TGTGCCAGCACCCCGGCCGCGGGCACCGGGGAGCTGTTTTTT; CDR3aa: CASTPAAGTGELFF
v_gene: TRBV2; j_gene: TRBJ1-3; abundance: NA; d_gene: TRBD1; CDR3nt: TGTGCCAGCAGGGTGGGACAGGCGTCTCGAAACACCATATATTTT; CDR3aa: CASRVGQASRNTIYF
v_gene: TRBV5-1; j_gene: TRBJ2-5; abundance: NA; d_gene: TRBD2; CDR3nt: TGCGCCAGCAGCCTGGAGGCGGGGGGCCGGGAGACCCAGTACTTC; CDR3aa: CASSLEAGGRETQYF
v_gene: TRBV11-2; j_gene: TRBJ2-7; abundance: NA; d_gene: NA; CDR3nt: TGTGCCAGCAGCTTCTGGACAGACAGCTCCTACGAGCAGTACTTC; CDR3aa: CASSFWTDSSYEQYF
v_gene: TRBV5-1; j_gene: TRBJ1-1; abundance: NA; d_gene: NA; CDR3nt: TGCGCCAGCAGCTTGGAGTATAGAGGGAACACTGAAGCTTTCTTT; CDR3aa: CASSLEYRGNTEAFF
v_gene: TRBV12-5; j_gene: TRBJ2-1; abundance: NA; d_gene: TRBD2; CDR3nt: TGTGCTAGTGGTTTGGTAGGGCTAGCGGGGGGCTTTGGGCAGTTCTTC; CDR3aa: CASGLVGLAGGFGQFF
v_gene: TRBV5-5; j_gene: TRBJ1-2; abundance: few; d_gene: TRBD1; CDR3nt: TGTGCCAGCATCGACACGACAGGGTCGGATTACTATGGCTACACCTTC; CDR3aa: CASIDTTGSDYYGYTF
v_gene: TRBV15; j_gene: TRBJ2-1; abundance: NA; d_gene: NA; CDR3nt: TGTGCCACCAGGTCCGGCCCGGACATACAGTTCTTC; CDR3aa: CATRSGPDIQFF
v_gene: TRBV4-3; j_gene: TRBJ1-6; abundance: NA; d_gene: TRBD1; CDR3nt: TGCGCCAGCAGCCAAAACAGGGGAGGCAATTCACCCCTCCACTTT; CDR3aa: CASSQNRGGNSPLHF
v_gene: TRBV9; j_gene: TRBJ2-1; abundance: NA; d_gene: TRBD2; CDR3nt: TGTGCCAGCAGCCCTACAACCGGACTAGCGGGGGGGCCGGCCGATGAGCAGTTCTTC; CDR3aa: CASSPTTGLAGGPADEQFF
v_gene: TRBV19; j_gene: TRBJ1-2; abundance: once; d_gene: NA; CDR3nt: TGTGCCAGTAGACTCCTGGAGGCAGGCGCCTCGGGCTATGGCTACACCTTC; CDR3aa: CASRLLEAGASGYGYTF
v_gene: TRBV7-9; j_gene: TRBJ1-1; abundance: NA; d_gene: NA; CDR3nt: TGTGCCAGCAGCTTAGCGGGCCGTGGTCCTGAAGCTTTCTTT; CDR3aa: CASSLAGRGPEAFF
v_gene: TRBV18; j_gene: TRBJ2-5; abundance: once; d_gene: NA; CDR3nt: TGTGCCAGCTCACCCCCTCGGACACTCCAAGAGACCCAGTACTTC; CDR3aa: CASSPPRTLQETQYF
v_gene: TRBV14; j_gene: TRBJ1-1; abundance: NA; d_gene: NA; CDR3nt: TGTGCCAGCAGCCAAGATCTTGGAGCAATGAACACTGAAGCTTTCTTT; CDR3aa: CASSQDLGAMNTEAFF
v_gene: TRBV25-1; j_gene: TRBJ2-3; abundance: few; d_gene: NA; CDR3nt: TGTGCCAGCAGCAGGACAAGGTCGACAGATACGCAGTATTTT; CDR3aa: CASSRTRSTDTQYF
v_gene: TRBV5-1; j_gene: TRBJ2-5; abundance: NA; d_gene: TRBD1; CDR3nt: TGCGCCAGCAGCTTGGTGGGGACAGTACAAGAGACCCAGTACTTC; CDR3aa: CASSLVGTVQETQYF
v_gene: TRBV10-1; j_gene: TRBJ2-1; abundance: NA; d_gene: TRBD2; CDR3nt: TGCGCCAGCAGTAAGGGACTAGCGGGGACCGGGGGGCAGTTCTTC; CDR3aa: CASSKGLAGTGGQFF
v_gene: TRBV10-3; j_gene: TRBJ1-2; abundance: NA; d_gene: TRBD1; CDR3nt: TGTGCCATCAGTGAGTCCCGGGACAGGGGTAGGTCCTATGGCTACACCTTC; CDR3aa: CAISESRDRGRSYGYTF
v_gene: TRBV20-1; j_gene: TRBJ1-1; abundance: NA; d_gene: NA; CDR3nt: TGCAGTGCCCCCGGGAACACTGAAGCTTTCTTT; CDR3aa: CSAPGNTEAFF
v_gene: TRBV2; j_gene: TRBJ1-2; abundance: NA; d_gene: NA; CDR3nt: TGTGCCAGCTTTAGGGGTTCTGGGGGCTACACCTTC; CDR3aa: CASFRGSGGYTF
v_gene: TRBV6-1; j_gene: TRBJ2-3; abundance: NA; d_gene: NA; CDR3nt: TGTGCCAGCAGTGAGCGGGGAACGCAGTATTTT; CDR3aa: CASSERGTQYF